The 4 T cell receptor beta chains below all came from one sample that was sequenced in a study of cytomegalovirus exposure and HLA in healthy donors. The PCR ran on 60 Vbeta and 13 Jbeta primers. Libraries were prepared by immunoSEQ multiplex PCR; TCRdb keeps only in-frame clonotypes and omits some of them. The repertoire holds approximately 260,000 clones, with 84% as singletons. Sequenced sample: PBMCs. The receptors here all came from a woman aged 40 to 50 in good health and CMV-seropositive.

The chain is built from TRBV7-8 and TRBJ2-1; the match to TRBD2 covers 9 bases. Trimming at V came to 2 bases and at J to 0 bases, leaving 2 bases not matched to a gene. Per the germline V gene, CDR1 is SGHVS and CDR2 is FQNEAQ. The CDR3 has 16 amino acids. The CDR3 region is CASSLFSGSSYNEQFF. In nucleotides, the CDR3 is TGTGCCAGCAGCTTATTTAGCGGGAGCTCCTACAATGAGCAGTTCTTC.

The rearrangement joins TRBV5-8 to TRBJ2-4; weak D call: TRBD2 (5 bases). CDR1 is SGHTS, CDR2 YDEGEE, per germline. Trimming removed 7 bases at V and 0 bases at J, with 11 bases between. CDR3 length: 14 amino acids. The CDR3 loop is CASHSGLAKNIQYF. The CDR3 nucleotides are TGTGCCAGCCACTCGGGATTAGCCAAAAACATTCAGTACTTC. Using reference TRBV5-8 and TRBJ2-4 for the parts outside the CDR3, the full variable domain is EAGVTQSPTHLIKTRGQQATLRCSPISGHTSVYWYQQALGLGLQFLLWYDEGEERNRGNFPPRFSGRQFPNYSSELNVNALELEDSALYLCASHSGLAKNIQYFGAGTRLSVL.

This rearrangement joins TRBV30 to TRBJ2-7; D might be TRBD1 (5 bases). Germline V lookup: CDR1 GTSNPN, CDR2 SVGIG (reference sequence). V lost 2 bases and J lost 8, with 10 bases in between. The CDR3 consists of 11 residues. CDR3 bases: TGTGCCTGGAGTATCGCGGACAAGCAGTACTTC. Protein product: CAWSIADKQYF.

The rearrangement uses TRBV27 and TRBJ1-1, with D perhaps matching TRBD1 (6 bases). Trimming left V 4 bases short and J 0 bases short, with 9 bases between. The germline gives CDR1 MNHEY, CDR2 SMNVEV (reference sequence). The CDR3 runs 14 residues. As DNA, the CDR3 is TGTGCCAGCAGTTCTGACAGGCTGAACACTGAAGCTTTCTTT. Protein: CASSSDRLNTEAFF.